Included here is one T cell receptor beta chain sequence, with context. The data belong to a study of blood T cell repertoires in COVID-19. In the study overall: Acute and convalescent COVID-19 specimens originated in the United States, Italy and Spain. T cells, B-cell-depleted T cells, or PBMCs provided the cDNA or gDNA that served as material.

Authors' methods: Amplification of reference gene primers was used by the study to estimate nucleated cell counts. Produced via immunoSEQ multiplex PCR; TCRdb's table is partial and in-frame only. D and trimming were read from the DNA, whereas the V and J calls and clone size are those reported in that table. This table has about 86,000 clones, around 80% appearing once. The ends lost 3 bases at V and 2 bases at J; junction bases unmatched: 6. Germline V CDR1 and CDR2: GTSNPN, SVGIG (reference sequence). CDR3 length: 14 residues. Sequenced sample: peripheral blood. The clonotype comes from a woman older than 75 with acute or convalescent COVID-19. V and J are TRBV30 and TRBJ1-2; 7 bases match TRBD1. In DNA, the CDR3 is TGTGCCTGGAGGACCCAGGGACAGAACTATGGCTACACCTTC. The encoded protein is CAWRTQGQNYGYTF.